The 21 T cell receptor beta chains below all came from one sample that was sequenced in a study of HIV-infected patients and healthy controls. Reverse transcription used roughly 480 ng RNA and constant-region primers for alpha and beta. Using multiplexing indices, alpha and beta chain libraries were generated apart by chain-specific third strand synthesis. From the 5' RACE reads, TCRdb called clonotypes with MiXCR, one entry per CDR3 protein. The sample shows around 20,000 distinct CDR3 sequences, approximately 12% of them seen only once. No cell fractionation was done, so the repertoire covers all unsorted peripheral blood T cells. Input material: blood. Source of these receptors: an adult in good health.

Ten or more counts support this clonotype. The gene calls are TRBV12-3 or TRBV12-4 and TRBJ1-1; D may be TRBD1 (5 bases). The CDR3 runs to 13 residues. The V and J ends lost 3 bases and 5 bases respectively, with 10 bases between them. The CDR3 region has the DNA TGTGCCAGCAGTTTCCAGGGAGAGACTGAAGCTTTCTTT. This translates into CASSFQGETEAFF.

CDR3 sequence reads: CSATIQGRNYGYTF. CDR3 DNA sequence: TGCAGTGCTACTATACAGGGGCGGAACTATGGCTACACCTTC. The chain combines TRBV20-1 with TRBJ1-2, with 7 nucleotides matching TRBD1. Per germline, CDR1 DFQATT and CDR2 SNEGSKA (reference sequence). J lost 2 bases, V lost 4 bases, and 7 bases had no gene match. This CDR3 is built from 14 residues.

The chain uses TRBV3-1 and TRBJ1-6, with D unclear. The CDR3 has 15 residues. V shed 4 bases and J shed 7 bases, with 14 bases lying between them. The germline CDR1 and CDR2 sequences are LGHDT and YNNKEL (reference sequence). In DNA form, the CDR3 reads TGTGCCAGCAGCCGGCAGGCCATGCGGAATTCACCCCTCCACTTT. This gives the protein CASSRQAMRNSPLHF.

CDR3 region: CASSRGTGGWDTQYF. Here the CDR3 DNA reads TGTGCCAGCAGTCGCGGGACAGGGGGCTGGGATACGCAGTATTTT. This chain uses TRBV6-5 with TRBJ2-3; 12 nucleotides line up with TRBD1. Germline V CDR1 and CDR2: MNHEY, SVGAGI. This CDR3 is built from 15 residues. The V segment lost 5 bases and the J segment 6 bases; nucleotides outside the gene matches: 6.

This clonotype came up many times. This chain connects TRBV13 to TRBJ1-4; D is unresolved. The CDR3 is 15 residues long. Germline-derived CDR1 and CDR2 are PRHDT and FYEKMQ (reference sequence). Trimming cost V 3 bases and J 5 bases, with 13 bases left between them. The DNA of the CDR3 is TGTGCCAGCAGCTTGAGGACGGACCTCAATGAAAAACTGTTTTTT. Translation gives CASSLRTDLNEKLFF.

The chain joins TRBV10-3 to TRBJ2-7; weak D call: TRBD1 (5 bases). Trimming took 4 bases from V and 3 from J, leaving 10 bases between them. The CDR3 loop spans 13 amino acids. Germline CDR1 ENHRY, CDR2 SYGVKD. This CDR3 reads CAISGGGFYEQYF. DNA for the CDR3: TGTGCCATCAGTGGGGGCGGTTTCTACGAGCAGTACTTC.

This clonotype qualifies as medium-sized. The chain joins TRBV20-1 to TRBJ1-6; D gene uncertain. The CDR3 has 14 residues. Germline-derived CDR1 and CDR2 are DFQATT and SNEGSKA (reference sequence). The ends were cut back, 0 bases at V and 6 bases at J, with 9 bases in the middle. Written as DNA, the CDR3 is TGCAGTGCTAGAGATCGACTGATTAATTCACCCCTCCACTTT. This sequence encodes CSARDRLINSPLHF.

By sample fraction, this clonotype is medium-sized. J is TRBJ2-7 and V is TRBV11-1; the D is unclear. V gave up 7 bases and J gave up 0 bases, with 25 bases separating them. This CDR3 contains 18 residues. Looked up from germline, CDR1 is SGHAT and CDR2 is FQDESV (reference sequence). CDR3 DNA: TGTGCCAGCACCGAGAGCCCTTCGTTGACTTGGAGCTCCTACGAGCAGTACTTC. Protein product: CASTESPSLTWSSYEQYF. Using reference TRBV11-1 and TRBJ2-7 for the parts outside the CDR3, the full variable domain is EAEVAQSPRYKITEKSQAVAFWCDPISGHATLYWYRQILGQGPELLVQFQDESVVDDSQLPKDRFSAERLKGVDSTLKIQPAELGDSAMYLCASTESPSLTWSSYEQYFGPGTRLTVT.

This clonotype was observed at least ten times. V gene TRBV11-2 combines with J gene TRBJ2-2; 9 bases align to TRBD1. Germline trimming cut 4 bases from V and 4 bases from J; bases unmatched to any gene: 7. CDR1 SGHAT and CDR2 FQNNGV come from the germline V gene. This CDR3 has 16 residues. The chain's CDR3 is CASSYPGQGGTGELFF. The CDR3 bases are TGTGCCAGCAGCTATCCGGGACAGGGTGGCACCGGGGAGCTGTTTTTT.

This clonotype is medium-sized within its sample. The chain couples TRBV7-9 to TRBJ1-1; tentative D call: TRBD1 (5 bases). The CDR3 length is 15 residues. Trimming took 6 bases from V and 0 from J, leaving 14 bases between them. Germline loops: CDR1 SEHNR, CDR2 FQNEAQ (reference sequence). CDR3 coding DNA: TGTGCCAGCAGGGGACGCACGGGACTGAACACTGAAGCTTTCTTT. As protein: CASRGRTGLNTEAFF.

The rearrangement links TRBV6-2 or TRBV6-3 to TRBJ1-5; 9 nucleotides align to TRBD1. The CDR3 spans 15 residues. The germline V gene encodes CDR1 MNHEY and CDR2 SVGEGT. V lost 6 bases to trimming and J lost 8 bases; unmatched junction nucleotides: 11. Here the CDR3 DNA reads TGTGCCAGCAGCCCAGGACAGGGGAGGAGAAAGCCCCAGCATTTT. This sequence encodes CASSPGQGRRKPQHF.

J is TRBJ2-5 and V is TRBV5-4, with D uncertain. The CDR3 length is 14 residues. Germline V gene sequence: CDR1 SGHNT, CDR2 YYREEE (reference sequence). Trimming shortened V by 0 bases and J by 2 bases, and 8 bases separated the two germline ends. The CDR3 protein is CASSLGATQETQYF. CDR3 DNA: TGTGCCAGCAGCTTGGGAGCAACACAAGAGACCCAGTACTTC.

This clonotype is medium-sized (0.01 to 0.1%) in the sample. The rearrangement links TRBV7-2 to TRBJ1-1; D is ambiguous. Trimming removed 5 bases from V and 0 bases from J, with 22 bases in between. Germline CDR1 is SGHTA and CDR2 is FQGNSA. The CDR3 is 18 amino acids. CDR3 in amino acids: CASSPYRTSSLMNTEAFF. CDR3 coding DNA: TGTGCCAGCAGCCCATACCGAACCAGCTCCCTCATGAACACTGAAGCTTTCTTT.

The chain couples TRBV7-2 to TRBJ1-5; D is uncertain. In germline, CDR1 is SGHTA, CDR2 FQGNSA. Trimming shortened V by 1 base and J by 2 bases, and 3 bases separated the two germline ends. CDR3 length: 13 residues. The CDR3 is CASSLDGNQPQHF. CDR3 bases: TGTGCCAGCAGCTTAGATGGCAATCAGCCCCAGCATTTT.

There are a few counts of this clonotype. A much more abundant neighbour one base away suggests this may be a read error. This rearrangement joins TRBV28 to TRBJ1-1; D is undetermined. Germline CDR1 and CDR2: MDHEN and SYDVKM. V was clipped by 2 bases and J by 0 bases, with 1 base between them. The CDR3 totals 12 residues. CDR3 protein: CASSLLNTEAFF. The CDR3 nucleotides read TGTGCCAGCAGTTTACTGAACACTGAAGCTTTCTTT.

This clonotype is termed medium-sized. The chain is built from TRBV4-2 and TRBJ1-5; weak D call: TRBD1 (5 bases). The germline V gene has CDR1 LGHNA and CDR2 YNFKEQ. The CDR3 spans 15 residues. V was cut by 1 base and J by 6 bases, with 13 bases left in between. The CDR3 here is CASSQGGASGQPQHF. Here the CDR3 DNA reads TGTGCCAGCAGCCAAGGTGGGGCATCGGGTCAGCCCCAGCATTTT.

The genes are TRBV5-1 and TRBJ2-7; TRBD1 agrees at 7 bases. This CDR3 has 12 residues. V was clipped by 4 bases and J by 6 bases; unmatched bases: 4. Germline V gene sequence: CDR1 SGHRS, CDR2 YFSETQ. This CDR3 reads CASSIGGGEQYF. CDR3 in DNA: TGCGCCAGCAGCATAGGGGGCGGCGAGCAGTACTTC. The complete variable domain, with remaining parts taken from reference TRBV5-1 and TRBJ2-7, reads KAGVTQTPRYLIKTRGQQVTLSCSPISGHRSVSWYQQTPGQGLQFLFEYFSETQRNKGNFPGRFSGRQFSNSRSEMNVSTLELGDSALYLCASSIGGGEQYFGPGTRLTVT.

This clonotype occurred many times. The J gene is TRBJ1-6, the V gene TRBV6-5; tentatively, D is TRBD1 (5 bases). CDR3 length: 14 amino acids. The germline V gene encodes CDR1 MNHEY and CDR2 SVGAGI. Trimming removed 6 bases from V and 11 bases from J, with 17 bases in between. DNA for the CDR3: TGTGCCAGCAGCAACTCCGGGGGGTCGGCACCCCTCCACTTT. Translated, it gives CASSNSGGSAPLHF.

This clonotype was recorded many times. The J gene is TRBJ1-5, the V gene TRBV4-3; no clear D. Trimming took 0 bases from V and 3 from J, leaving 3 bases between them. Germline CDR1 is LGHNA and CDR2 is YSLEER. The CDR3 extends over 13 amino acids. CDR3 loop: CASSQEPNQPQHF. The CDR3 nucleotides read TGCGCCAGCAGCCAAGAACCCAATCAGCCCCAGCATTTT.

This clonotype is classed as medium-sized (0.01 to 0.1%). The CDR3 protein is CASSLFRGAGANVLTF. For the CDR3, the DNA is TGTGCCAGCAGCTTGTTTCGAGGTGCTGGGGCCAACGTCCTGACTTTC. This chain links TRBV5-5 with TRBJ2-6, with no clear D. The germline V gene has CDR1 SGHKS and CDR2 YYEKEE (reference sequence). This CDR3 contains 16 residues. Trimming pared 1 base from V and 2 bases from J, leaving 10 bases between.

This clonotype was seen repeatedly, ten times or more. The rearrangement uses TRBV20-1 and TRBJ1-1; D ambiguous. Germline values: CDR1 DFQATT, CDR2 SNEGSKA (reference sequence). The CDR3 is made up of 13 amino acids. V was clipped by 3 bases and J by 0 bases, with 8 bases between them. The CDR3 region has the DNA TGCAGTGCTAGTTCGGGGATGAACACTGAAGCTTTCTTT. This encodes CSASSGMNTEAFF.